This is a list of T cell receptor beta chains from one sample in a study of blood T cell repertoires in COVID-19. Repertoires were generated with immunoSEQ multiplex PCR, while TCRdb's copy carries only in-frame clones and drops some. This table holds 350,000 to 550,000 clones, roughly 87% found once. The sample was PBMCs or T cells enriched from blood (not recorded which). These receptors originate from a woman between 18 and 29 years old with acute COVID-19. Each CDR3 is given with its conserved first and last residue. D genes are given only for firm matches. Size is omitted from some rows. Given values are once, few, many or a class for expanded clones.

>.|TRBV9|TRBJ2-1|TRBD2
CASSVVGAGLSSYNEQFF
TGTGCCAGCAGCGTAGTGGGAGCGGGACTGAGCTCCTACAATGAGCAGTTCTTC
>.|TRBV27|TRBJ2-7|TRBD2
CASGPGLAGVEQYF
TGTGCCAGCGGGCCGGGACTAGCGGGAGTCGAGCAGTACTTC
>few|TRBV11-3|TRBJ2-1|TRBD1
CASSTGQGDEQFF
TGTGCCAGCAGCACCGGACAGGGCGATGAGCAGTTCTTC
>.|TRBV6-5|TRBJ2-2|.
CASSHEPILTGELFF
TGTGCCAGCAGTCACGAGCCCATTCTCACCGGGGAGCTGTTTTTT
>.|TRBV9|TRBJ2-3|TRBD2
CASSLGGGTDTQYF
TGTGCCAGCAGCCTTGGGGGGGGAACAGATACGCAGTATTTT
>.|TRBV6-1|TRBJ1-1|.
CASSEPGQITEAFF
TGTGCCAGCAGTGAACCTGGACAGATCACTGAAGCTTTCTTT
>.|TRBV4-1|TRBJ1-4|.
CASSPVRSLREKLFF
TGCGCCAGCAGCCCAGTCCGCTCCCTGCGGGAAAAACTGTTTTTT
>.|TRBV7-8|TRBJ1-5|.
CASSLSPTDQPQHF
TGTGCCAGCAGCTTGAGCCCCACGGATCAGCCCCAGCATTTT
>.|TRBV28|TRBJ1-6|.
CASSNAGTSYNSPLHF
TGTGCCAGCAGCAACGCAGGGACATCCTATAATTCACCCCTCCACTTT
>.|TRBV10-3|TRBJ2-2|TRBD1
CAIREAGGTGELFF
TGTGCCATCAGGGAGGCAGGGGGAACCGGGGAGCTGTTTTTT
>once|TRBV2|TRBJ2-7|TRBD2
CASSERGLAGLSYEQYF
TGTGCCAGCAGTGAAAGGGGACTAGCGGGTCTCTCCTACGAGCAGTACTTC
>.|TRBV11-2|TRBJ2-1|TRBD1
CASSSRTGRNEQFF
TGTGCCAGCAGTTCACGGACAGGGCGGAATGAGCAGTTCTTC
>.|TRBV6-5|TRBJ2-5|.
CATGEMYQETQYF
TGTGCCACCGGGGAGATGTACCAAGAGACCCAGTACTTC
>.|TRBV28|TRBJ2-7|.
CASSETTSGSYEQYF
TGTGCCAGCAGCGAGACTACCTCCGGTTCCTACGAGCAGTACTTC
>.|TRBV19|TRBJ2-1|TRBD2
CASRTSGNLHEQFF
TGTGCCAGTAGGACTAGCGGGAACCTCCATGAGCAGTTCTTC
>.|TRBV4-3|TRBJ2-7|TRBD2
CASSQDRQTSGGTYEQYF
TGCGCCAGCAGCCAAGATCGCCAAACTAGCGGGGGAACCTACGAGCAGTACTTC
>.|TRBV5-1|TRBJ2-1|TRBD2
CASSASGGSYNEQFF
TGCGCCAGCAGCGCCAGCGGGGGGTCTTACAATGAGCAGTTCTTC
>.|TRBV20-1|TRBJ2-7|.
CSASLGERFYEQYF
TGCAGTGCTAGTCTCGGGGAAAGATTCTACGAGCAGTACTTC
>.|TRBV4-3|TRBJ2-4|TRBD1
CASSPDRGLAKNIQYF
TGCGCCAGCAGCCCGGACAGGGGACTAGCCAAAAACATTCAGTACTTC
>once|TRBV28|TRBJ1-5|.
CASSPHRFHQPQHF
TGTGCCAGCAGTCCCCACAGGTTCCATCAGCCCCAGCATTTT
>.|TRBV7-9|TRBJ1-1|.
CASSLDGGSTEAFF
TGTGCCAGCAGCTTAGACGGAGGTAGCACTGAAGCTTTCTTT
>.|TRBV28|TRBJ2-3|TRBD2
CASTPQAGGPLTDTQYF
TGTGCCAGCACCCCCCAGGCGGGAGGGCCGTTGACAGATACGCAGTATTTT